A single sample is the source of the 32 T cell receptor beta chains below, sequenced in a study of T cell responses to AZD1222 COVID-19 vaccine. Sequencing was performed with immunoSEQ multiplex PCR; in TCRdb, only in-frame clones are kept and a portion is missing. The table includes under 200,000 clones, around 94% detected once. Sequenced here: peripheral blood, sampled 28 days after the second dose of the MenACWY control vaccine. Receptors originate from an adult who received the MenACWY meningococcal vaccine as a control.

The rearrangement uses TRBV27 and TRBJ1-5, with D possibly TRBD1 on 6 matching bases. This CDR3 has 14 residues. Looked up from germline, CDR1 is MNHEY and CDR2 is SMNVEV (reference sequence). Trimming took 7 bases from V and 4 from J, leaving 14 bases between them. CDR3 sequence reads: CASTPSGANQPQHF. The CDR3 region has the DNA TGTGCCAGCACCCCCTCGGGGGCTAATCAGCCCCAGCATTTT.

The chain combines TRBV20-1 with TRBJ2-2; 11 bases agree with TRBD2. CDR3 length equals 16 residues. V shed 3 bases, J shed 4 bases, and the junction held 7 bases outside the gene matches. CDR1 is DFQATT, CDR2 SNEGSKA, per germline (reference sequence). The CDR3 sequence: CSASLAGGIITGELFF. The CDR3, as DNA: TGCAGTGCTAGTCTAGCGGGAGGTATAATCACCGGGGAGCTGTTTTTT.

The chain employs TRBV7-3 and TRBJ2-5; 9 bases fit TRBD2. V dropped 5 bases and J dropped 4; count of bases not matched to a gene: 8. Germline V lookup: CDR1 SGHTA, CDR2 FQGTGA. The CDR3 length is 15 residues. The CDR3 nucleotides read TGTGCCAGCAGCCATAGCGCGGGAGGGCCAGAGACCCAGTACTTC. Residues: CASSHSAGGPETQYF. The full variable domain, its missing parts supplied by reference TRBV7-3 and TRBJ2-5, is GAGVSQTPSNKVTEKGKYVELRCDPISGHTALYWYRQSLGQGPEFLIYFQGTGAADDSGLPNDRFFAVRPEGSVSTLKIQRTERGDSAVYLCASSHSAGGPETQYFGPGTRLLVL.

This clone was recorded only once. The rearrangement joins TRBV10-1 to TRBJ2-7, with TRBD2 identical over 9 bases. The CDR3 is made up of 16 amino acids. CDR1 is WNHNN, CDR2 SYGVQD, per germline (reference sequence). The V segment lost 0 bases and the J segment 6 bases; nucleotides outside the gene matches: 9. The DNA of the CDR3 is TGCGCCAGCAGTGAGTCGAGGGTAGCGGGAGAAGTCGAGCAGTACTTC. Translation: CASSESRVAGEVEQYF.

CDR3 sequence: CASSEGTANNEQFF. The CDR3 region has the DNA TGTGCCAGCAGTGAGGGGACGGCTAACAATGAGCAGTTCTTC. The V call is TRBV6-1, the J call TRBJ2-1; D may match TRBD1 or TRBD2 (5 bases each). The V end lost 3 bases, the J end lost 5 bases, and 11 bases lay between the germline ends. The germline CDR1 and CDR2 sequences are MNHNS and SASEGT. This CDR3 comprises 14 residues.

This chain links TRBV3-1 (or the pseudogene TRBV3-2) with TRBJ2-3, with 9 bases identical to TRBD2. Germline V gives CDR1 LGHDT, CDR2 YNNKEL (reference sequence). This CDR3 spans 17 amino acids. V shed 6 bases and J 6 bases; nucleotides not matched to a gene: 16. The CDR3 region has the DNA TGTGCCAGCAGTTCTTGGACTAGCGAGGAACTAGCGGATACGCAGTATTTT. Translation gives CASSSWTSEELADTQYF.

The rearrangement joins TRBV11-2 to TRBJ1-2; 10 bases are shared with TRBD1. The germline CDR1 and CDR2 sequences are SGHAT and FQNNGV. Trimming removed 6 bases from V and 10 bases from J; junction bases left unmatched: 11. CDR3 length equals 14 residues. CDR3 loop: CASSPNPGQGTYTF. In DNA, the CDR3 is TGTGCCAGCAGTCCGAACCCGGGACAGGGGACCTACACCTTC.

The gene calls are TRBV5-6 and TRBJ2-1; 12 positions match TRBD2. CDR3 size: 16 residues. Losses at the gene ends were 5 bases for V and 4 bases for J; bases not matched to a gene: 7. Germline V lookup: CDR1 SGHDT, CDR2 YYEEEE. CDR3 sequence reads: CASRLGLAGTYNEQFF. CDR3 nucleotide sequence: TGTGCCAGCAGATTAGGACTAGCGGGAACATACAATGAGCAGTTCTTC. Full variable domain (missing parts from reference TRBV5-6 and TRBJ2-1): DAGVTQSPTHLIKTRGQQVTLRCSPKSGHDTVSWYQQALGQGPQFIFQYYEEEERQRGNFPDRFSGHQFPNYSSELNVNALLLGDSALYLCASRLGLAGTYNEQFFGPGTRLTVL.

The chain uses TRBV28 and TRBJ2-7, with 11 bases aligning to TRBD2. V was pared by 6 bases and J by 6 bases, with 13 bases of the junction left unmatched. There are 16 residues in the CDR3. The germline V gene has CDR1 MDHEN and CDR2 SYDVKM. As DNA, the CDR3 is TGTGCCAGCAGCCCCGGACTAGCGGGTTATAAAACCGAGCAGTACTTC. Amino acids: CASSPGLAGYKTEQYF.

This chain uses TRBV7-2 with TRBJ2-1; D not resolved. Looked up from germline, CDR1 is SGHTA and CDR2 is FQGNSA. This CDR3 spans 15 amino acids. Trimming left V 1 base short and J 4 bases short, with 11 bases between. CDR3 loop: CASSLGPAAYNEQFF. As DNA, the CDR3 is TGTGCCAGCAGCTTAGGGCCGGCGGCTTACAATGAGCAGTTCTTC.

The CDR3 loop reads CASSQEGADRGYYEQYF. CDR3 nucleotides: TGTGCCAGCAGCCAAGAAGGGGCCGACAGGGGATACTACGAGCAGTACTTC. The chain couples TRBV4-2 to TRBJ2-7, with 8 bases fitting TRBD1. Trimming took 0 bases from V and 3 from J; bases not matched to a gene: 10. The CDR3 totals 17 residues. The germline gives CDR1 LGHNA, CDR2 YNFKEQ.

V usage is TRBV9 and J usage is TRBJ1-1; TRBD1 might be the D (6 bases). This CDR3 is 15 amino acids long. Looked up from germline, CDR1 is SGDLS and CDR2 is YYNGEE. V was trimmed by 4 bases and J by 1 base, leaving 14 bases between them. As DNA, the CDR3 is TGTGCCAGCAGCCCAACGGACAGTAGGAACACTGAAGCTTTCTTT. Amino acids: CASSPTDSRNTEAFF. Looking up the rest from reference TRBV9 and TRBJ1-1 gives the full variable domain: DSGVTQTPKHLITATGQRVTLRCSPRSGDLSVYWYQQSLDQGLQFLIQYYNGEERAKGNILERFSAQQFPDLHSELNLSSLELGDSALYFCASSPTDSRNTEAFFGQGTRLTVV.

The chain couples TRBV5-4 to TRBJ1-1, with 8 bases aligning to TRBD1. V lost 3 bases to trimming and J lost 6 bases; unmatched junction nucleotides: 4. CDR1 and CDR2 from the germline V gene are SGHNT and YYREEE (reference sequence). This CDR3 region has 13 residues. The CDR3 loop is CASSSGTGPEAFF. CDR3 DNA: TGTGCCAGCAGCTCCGGGACAGGACCTGAAGCTTTCTTT.

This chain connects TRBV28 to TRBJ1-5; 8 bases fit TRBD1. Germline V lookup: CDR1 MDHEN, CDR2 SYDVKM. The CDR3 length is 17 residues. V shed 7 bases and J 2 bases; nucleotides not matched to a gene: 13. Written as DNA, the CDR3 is TGTGCCAGCAAGCCTCAGGGGGCGTGGGGTGGCAATCAGCCCCAGCATTTT. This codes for CASKPQGAWGGNQPQHF.

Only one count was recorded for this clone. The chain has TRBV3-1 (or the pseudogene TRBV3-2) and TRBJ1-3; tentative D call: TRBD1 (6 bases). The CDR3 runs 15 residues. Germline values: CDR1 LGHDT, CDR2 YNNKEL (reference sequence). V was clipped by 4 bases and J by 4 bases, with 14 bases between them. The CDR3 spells CASSPNPGAGNTIYF. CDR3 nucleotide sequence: TGTGCCAGCAGCCCCAACCCAGGGGCCGGAAACACCATATATTTT.

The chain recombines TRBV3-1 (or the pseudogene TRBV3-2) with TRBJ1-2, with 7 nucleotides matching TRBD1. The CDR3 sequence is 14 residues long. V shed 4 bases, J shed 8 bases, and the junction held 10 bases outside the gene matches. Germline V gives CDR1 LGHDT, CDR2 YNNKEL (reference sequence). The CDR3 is CASSPGQPQGGYTF. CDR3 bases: TGTGCCAGCAGCCCGGGACAGCCCCAGGGGGGCTACACCTTC.

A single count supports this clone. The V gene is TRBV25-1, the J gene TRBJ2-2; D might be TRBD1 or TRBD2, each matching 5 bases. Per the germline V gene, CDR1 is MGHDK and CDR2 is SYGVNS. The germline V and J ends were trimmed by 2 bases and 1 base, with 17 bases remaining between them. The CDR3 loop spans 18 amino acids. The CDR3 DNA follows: TGTGCCAGCAGTGAAGGGAGTCTGGGGCAGGGGAACACCGGGGAGCTGTTTTTT. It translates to CASSEGSLGQGNTGELFF.

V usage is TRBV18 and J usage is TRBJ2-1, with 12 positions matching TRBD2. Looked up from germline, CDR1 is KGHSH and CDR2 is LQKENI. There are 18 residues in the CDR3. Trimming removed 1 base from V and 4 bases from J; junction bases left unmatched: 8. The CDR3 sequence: CASSPLASGRGTYNEQFF. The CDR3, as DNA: TGTGCCAGCTCACCACTCGCTAGCGGGAGGGGTACGTACAATGAGCAGTTCTTC. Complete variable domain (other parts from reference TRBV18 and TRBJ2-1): NAGVMQNPRHLVRRRGQEARLRCSPMKGHSHVYWYRQLPEEGLKFMVYLQKENIIDESGMPKERFSAEFPKEGPSILRIQQVVRGDSAAYFCASSPLASGRGTYNEQFFGPGTRLTVL.

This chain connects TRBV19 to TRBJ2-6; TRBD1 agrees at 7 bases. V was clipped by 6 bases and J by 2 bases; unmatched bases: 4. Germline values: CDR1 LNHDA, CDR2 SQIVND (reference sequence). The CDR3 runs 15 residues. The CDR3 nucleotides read TGTGCCAGTAGCCCGGGACAGCCTGGGGCCAACGTCCTGACTTTC. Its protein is CASSPGQPGANVLTF.

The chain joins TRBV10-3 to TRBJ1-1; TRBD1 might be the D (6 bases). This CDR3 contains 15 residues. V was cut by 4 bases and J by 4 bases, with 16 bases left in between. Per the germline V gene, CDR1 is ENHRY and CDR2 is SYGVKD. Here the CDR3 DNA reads TGTGCCATCAGTGTTATTGGGGGAGGGGGCACTGAAGCTTTCTTT. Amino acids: CAISVIGGGGTEAFF.

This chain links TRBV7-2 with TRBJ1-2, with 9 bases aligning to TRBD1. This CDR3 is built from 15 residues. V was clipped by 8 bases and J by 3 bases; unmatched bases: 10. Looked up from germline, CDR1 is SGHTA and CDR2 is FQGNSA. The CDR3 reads CASATGTGTHYGYTF. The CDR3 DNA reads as TGTGCCAGCGCCACCGGGACAGGGACTCACTATGGCTACACCTTC. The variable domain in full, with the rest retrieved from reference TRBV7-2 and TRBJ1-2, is GAGVSQSPSNKVTEKGKDVELRCDPISGHTALYWYRQSLGQGLEFLIYFQGNSAPDKSGLPSDRFSAERTGGSVSTLTIQRTQQEDSAVYLCASATGTGTHYGYTFGSGTRLTVV.

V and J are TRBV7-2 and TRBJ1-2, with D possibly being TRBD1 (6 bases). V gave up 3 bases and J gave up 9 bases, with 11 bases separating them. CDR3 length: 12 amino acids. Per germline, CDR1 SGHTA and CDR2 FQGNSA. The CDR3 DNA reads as TGTGCCAGCAGCTTTCTAGACAGGAGCTACACCTTC. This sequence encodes CASSFLDRSYTF.

CDR3 coding DNA: TGTGCCAGTAGTATTGGTCTTGGGACAGACACAGATACGCAGTATTTT. As protein: CASSIGLGTDTDTQYF. The V gene is TRBV19, the J gene TRBJ2-3, with 7 positions matching TRBD1. V was pared by 3 bases and J by 2 bases, with 8 bases of the junction left unmatched. Germline V lookup: CDR1 LNHDA, CDR2 SQIVND (reference sequence). The CDR3 loop spans 16 amino acids.

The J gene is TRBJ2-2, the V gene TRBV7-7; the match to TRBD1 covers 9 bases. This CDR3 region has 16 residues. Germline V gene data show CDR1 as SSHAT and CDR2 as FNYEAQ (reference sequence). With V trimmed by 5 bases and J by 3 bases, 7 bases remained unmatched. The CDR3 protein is CASSGAGQGYTGELFF. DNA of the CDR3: TGTGCCAGCAGCGGGGCGGGACAGGGATACACCGGGGAGCTGTTTTTT.

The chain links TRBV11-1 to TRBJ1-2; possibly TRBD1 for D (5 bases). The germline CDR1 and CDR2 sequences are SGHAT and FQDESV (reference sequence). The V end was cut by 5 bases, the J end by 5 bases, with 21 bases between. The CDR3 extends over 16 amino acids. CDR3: CASSPSIFDWGYGYTF. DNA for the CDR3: TGTGCCAGCAGCCCCTCTATATTCGACTGGGGGTATGGCTACACCTTC.

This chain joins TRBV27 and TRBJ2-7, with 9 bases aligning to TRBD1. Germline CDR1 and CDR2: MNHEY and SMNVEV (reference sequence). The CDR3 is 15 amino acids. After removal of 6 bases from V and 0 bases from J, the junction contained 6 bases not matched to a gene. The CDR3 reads CASSPTGGPSYEQYF. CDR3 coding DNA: TGTGCCAGCAGCCCGACAGGGGGTCCCTCCTACGAGCAGTACTTC.

CDR3 sequence: CASSQQGMDQPQHF. CDR3 coding DNA: TGTGCCAGCAGCCAACAGGGAATGGATCAGCCCCAGCATTTT. The gene calls are TRBV7-2 and TRBJ1-5; weak D call: TRBD1 (6 bases). Between the trimmed V and J ends, which lost 5 bases and 5 bases, there was a span of 13 bases. CDR1 is SGHTA, CDR2 FQGNSA, per germline. The CDR3 consists of 14 residues.

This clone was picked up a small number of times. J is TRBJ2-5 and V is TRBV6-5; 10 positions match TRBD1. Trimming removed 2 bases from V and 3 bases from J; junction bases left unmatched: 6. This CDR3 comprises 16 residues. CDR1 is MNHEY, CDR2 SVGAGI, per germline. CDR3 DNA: TGTGCCAGCAGTTACCAGGGGACAGGGGAGAAAGAGACCCAGTACTTC. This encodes CASSYQGTGEKETQYF.

The CDR3 DNA follows: TGTGCCAGCAGTCCCTCTCGACTAGCGGCCCGATACGAGCAGTACTTC. Encoded protein: CASSPSRLAARYEQYF. The chain has TRBV6-2 or TRBV6-3 and TRBJ2-7, with TRBD2 identical over 9 bases. The CDR3 length is 16 residues. The junction had 12 bases not matched to a gene; V was cut back by 5 bases and J by 4 bases. Germline loops: CDR1 MNHEY, CDR2 SVGEGT.

This chain's CDR3 is CASSPPSFGSYEQYF. CDR3 nucleotides: TGTGCCAGCTCACCACCTTCGTTTGGCTCCTACGAGCAGTACTTC. The V and J genes are TRBV18 and TRBJ2-7; D is unresolved. From germline, CDR1 is KGHSH and CDR2 LQKENI. This CDR3 comprises 15 residues. Trimming removed 0 bases from V and 0 bases from J, with 9 bases in between.

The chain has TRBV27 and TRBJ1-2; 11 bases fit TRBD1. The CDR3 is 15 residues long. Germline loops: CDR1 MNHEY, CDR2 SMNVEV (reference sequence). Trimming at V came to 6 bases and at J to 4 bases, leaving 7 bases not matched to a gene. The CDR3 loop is CASRSGTGGFYGYTF. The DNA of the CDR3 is TGTGCCAGCAGAAGTGGGACAGGGGGGTTCTATGGCTACACCTTC.

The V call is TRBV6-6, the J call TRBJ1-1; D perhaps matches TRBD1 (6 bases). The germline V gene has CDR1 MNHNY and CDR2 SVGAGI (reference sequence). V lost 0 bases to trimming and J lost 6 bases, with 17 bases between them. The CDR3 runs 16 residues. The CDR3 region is CASSYSLGAGDPEAFF. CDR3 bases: TGTGCCAGCAGTTACTCCTTGGGGGCGGGTGATCCTGAAGCTTTCTTT.